These 5 T cell receptor beta chains came from one sample sequenced in a study of blood T cell repertoires in COVID-19. Only in-frame clones appear in the TCRdb table, and some are missing; sequencing was by immunoSEQ multiplex PCR. The sample lists some 200,000 clones, roughly 89% occurring once. What was sequenced was PBMCs or T cells enriched from blood (not recorded which). The source is a woman between 40 and 55 years old with acute COVID-19.

This clone has only one observation. This rearrangement joins TRBV9 to TRBJ1-2; D possibly corresponds to TRBD1 (5 bases). This CDR3 has 14 amino acids. V lost 3 bases and J 8 bases, leaving 17 bases between the germline ends. Germline V gene data show CDR1 as SGDLS and CDR2 as YYNGEE. CDR3 sequence reads: CASSASGGARGYTF. The CDR3 bases are TGTGCCAGCAGCGCGTCTGGAGGGGCGAGGGGCTACACCTTC.

On this clone: The same CDR3 can be traced to other DNA sequences in this sample. V is TRBV27 and J is TRBJ1-5, with 9 nucleotides matching TRBD1. Looked up from germline, CDR1 is MNHEY and CDR2 is SMNVEV (reference sequence). The CDR3 sequence is 14 residues long. The ends lost 6 bases at V and 4 bases at J; junction bases unmatched: 4. The CDR3 nucleotides are TGTGCCAGCAGCCCCGGACAGGGGAATCAGCCCCAGCATTTT. It encodes CASSPGQGNQPQHF.

The table lists this clone with a few counts. This sample also contains other DNA sequences that code for the same CDR3. V is TRBV6-2 or TRBV6-3 and J is TRBJ1-1; perhaps TRBD1 as D (6 bases). Germline V gene sequence: CDR1 MNHEY, CDR2 SVGEGT. V was trimmed by 5 bases and J by 1 base, leaving 14 bases between them. The CDR3 extends over 15 amino acids. The DNA of the CDR3 is TGTGCCAGCAGTCCGCGTCAGGACAGGAACACTGAAGCTTTCTTT. As protein: CASSPRQDRNTEAFF.

The chain employs TRBV24-1 and TRBJ1-1; D unresolved. Germline V gives CDR1 KGHDR, CDR2 SFDVKD. The CDR3 is 13 amino acids. The V end lost 1 base, the J end lost 7 bases, and 9 bases lay between the germline ends. CDR3 sequence reads: CATSDFTVSEAFF. The DNA of the CDR3 is TGTGCCACCAGTGATTTTACAGTCAGTGAAGCTTTCTTT.

The chain recombines TRBV5-1 with TRBJ1-4; 9 bases map to TRBD1. J was trimmed by 0 bases and V by 3 bases; bases with no gene match: 15. The CDR3 has 20 residues. CDR1 and CDR2 (germline): SGHRS, YFSETQ. CDR3 in DNA: TGCGCCAGCAGCTCCGGGACAGGGAAACCTGAACGGGCAACTAATGAAAAACTGTTTTTT. Its translation is CASSSGTGKPERATNEKLFF.